This TCR beta chain came from a study of blood T cell repertoires in COVID-19. V dropped 2 bases and J dropped 9; count of bases not matched to a gene: 7. The CDR3 extends over 15 amino acids. Germline V lookup: CDR1 SGHRS, CDR2 YFSETQ. Assay: immunoSEQ multiplex PCR; the TCRdb copy retains only in-frame clones and omits some. The sample lists around 99,000 clones; about 87% were seen once. The rearrangement links TRBV5-1 to TRBJ2-2, with 10 bases aligning to TRBD1. The sample comprised peripheral blood. This sequence originates from a man in his fifties with active or convalescent COVID-19. The CDR3 DNA reads TGCGCCAGCAGCTTAGGGACAGGGGATTCGAGGGAGCTGTTTTTT. Amino acid sequence: CASSLGTGDSRELFF.